This TCR beta chain derives from a study of T cell changes during pregnancy in multiple sclerosis. This CDR3 is built from 14 residues. The germline CDR1 and CDR2 sequences are LNHDA and SQIVND (reference sequence). After removal of 3 bases from V and 5 bases from J, the junction contained 4 bases not matched to a gene. The table lists this clone with a few counts. Libraries were prepared by immunoSEQ multiplex PCR; TCRdb keeps only in-frame clonotypes and omits some of them. The table shows 35,000 to 50,000 clones, with approximately 87% occurring only once. The source material was peripheral blood, sampled in the second trimester of pregnancy. The rearrangement links TRBV19 to TRBJ1-1; 9 nucleotides line up with TRBD1. This sequence originates from a female donor in good health, enrolled as a control in a pregnancy study. The CDR3 here is CASSIRGQGTEAFF. In DNA form, the CDR3 reads TGTGCCAGTAGTATTCGTGGACAGGGGACTGAAGCTTTCTTT.